The clone carrying this T cell receptor beta chain was detected only once. The data derive from a study of blood T cell repertoires in COVID-19. Data came from immunoSEQ multiplex PCR; TCRdb stores just in-frame clones and leaves some out. The data hold 250,000 to 350,000 clones, with more than 90% observed a single time. V lost 4 bases and J lost 5; bases outside the gene matches: 10. CDR1 is SEHNR, CDR2 FQNEAQ, per germline (reference sequence). This CDR3 is built from 15 residues. This receptor was obtained from a man aged 60-69 years who had recovered from COVID-19. The sample consisted of PBMCs or T cells enriched from blood (not recorded which). This rearrangement joins TRBV7-9 to TRBJ1-2, with 7 positions matching TRBD1. The CDR3 nucleotides read TGTGCCAGCAGCTCAGGGGGACAGAAGATTTATGGCTACACCTTC. It codes for CASSSGGQKIYGYTF.